This T cell receptor beta chain is from a study of blood T cells in healthy people across ages. Study background: There was about one barcoded beta molecule captured by template switching per two T cells. Study-wide points: A roughly linear age-dependent decrease characterized TCR beta diversity per million T cells.

There are 15 residues in the CDR3. Germline CDR1 is DFQATT and CDR2 is SNEGSKA (reference sequence). The trim removed 5 bases at V and 0 bases at J, leaving 10 bases unmatched. Peripheral blood samples of about 10 milliliters were drawn from each donor. Of note for this clonotype: Its antigen is undetermined.

Through a sample-barcoded 5' primer and a J-beta primer mix, a second PCR was run for roughly 6 to 12 cycles. Each of the cDNA molecules was tagged by a template-switch adaptor with 12 random nucleotides. TCRdb re-called the 5' RACE reads through MiXCR, storing one row per CDR3 protein. The table has 850,000 to 1,000,000 distinct CDR3 sequences, 45% to 60% seen once; the top ten hold 20% to 25%. The rearrangement joins TRBV20-1 to TRBJ2-7, with 7 bases identical to TRBD2. The material sequenced was blood. The receptor comes from a woman in her sixties or seventies in good health. The chain's CDR3 is CSASPKGGSSYEQYF. CDR3 coding DNA: TGCAGTGCTTCCCCTAAGGGAGGGAGCTCCTACGAGCAGTACTTC.